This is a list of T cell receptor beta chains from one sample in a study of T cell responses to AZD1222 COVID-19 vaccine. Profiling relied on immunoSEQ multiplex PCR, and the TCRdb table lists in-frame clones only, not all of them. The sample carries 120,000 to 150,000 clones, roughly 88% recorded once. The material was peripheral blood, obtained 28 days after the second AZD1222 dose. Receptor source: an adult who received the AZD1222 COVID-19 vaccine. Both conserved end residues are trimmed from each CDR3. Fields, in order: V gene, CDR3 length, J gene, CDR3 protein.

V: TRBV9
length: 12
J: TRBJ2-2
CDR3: ASRGGSNTGELF

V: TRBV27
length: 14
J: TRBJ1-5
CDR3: ASSLSPQHSNQPQH

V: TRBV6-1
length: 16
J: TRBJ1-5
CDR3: ASSGQGRTPRGNQPQH

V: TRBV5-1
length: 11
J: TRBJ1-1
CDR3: ASSLKRDTEAF

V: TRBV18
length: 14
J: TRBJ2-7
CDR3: ASSRPSGTSSYEQY

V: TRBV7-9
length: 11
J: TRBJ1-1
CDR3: ASSLGAGTEAF

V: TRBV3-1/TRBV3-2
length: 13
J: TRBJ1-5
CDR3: ASSQRDHSNQPQH

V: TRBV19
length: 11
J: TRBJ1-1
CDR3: ASSGTGVTEAF

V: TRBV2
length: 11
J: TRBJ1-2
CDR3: ASSEDRGQGYT

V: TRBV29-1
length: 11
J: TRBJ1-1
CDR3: SVGVGLNTEAF

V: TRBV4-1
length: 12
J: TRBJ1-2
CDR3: ASSQRGAGEGYT

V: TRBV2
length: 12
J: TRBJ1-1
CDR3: ASSRQTGDTEAF

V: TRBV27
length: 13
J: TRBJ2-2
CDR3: ASSLYPTVTGELF

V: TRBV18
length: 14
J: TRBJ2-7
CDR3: ASSRSTGVPSYEQY

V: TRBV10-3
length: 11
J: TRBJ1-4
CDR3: AISSDRNEKLF

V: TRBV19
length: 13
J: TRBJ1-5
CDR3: AYIGRQHTNQPQH

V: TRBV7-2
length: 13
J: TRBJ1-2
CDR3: ASSLYRGTNYGYT

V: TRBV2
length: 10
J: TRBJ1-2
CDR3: ASTRGRNGYT

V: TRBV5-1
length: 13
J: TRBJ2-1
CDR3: ASSLDGGSYNEQF

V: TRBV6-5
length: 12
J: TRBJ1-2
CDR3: ASSYTSRGGGYT

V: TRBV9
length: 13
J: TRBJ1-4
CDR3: ASSVAGTGNEKLF

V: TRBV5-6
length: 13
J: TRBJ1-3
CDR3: ASSLYRDAGNTIY

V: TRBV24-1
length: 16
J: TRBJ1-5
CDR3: ATSLGWVVSLGNQPQH

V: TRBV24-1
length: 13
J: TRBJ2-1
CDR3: ATSVSGSSYNEQF

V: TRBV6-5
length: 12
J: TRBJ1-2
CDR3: ASSYSRQGLGYT

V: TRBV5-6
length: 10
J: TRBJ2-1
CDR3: ASSLDENEQF

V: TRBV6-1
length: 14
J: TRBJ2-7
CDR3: ASSEGVTQTLYEQY

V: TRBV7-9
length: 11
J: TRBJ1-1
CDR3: ASSLAGFAEAF

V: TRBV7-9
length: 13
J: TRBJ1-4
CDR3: ASSTSGLSNEKLF

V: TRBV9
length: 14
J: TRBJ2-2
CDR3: ASSAPGLMNTGELF

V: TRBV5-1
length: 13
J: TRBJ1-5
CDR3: ASSLGGTGGQPQH

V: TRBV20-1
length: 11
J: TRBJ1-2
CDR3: SASPNGQRGYT

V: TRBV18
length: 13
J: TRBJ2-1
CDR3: ASSPAGYSYNEQF

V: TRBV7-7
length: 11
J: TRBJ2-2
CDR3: ASSLEGSGELF

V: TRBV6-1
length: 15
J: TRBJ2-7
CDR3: ASSELREAGGPDEQY